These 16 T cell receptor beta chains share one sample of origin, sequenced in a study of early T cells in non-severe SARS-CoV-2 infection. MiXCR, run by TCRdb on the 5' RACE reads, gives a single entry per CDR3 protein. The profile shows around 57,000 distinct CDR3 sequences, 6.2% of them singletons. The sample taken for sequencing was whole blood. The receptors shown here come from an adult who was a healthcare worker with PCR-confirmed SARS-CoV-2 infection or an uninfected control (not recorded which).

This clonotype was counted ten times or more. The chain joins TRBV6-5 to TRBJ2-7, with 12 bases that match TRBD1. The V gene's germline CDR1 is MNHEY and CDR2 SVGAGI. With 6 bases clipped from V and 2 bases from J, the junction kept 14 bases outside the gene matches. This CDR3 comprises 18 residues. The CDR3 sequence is CASSPLGLGTGGTYEQYF. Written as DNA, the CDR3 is TGTGCCAGCAGCCCCCTCGGACTTGGGACAGGGGGCACCTACGAGCAGTACTTC.

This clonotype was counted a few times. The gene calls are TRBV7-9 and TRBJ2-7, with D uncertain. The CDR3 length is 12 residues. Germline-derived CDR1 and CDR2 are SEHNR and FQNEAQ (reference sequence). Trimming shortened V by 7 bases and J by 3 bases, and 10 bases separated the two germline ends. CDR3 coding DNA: TGTGCCAGCAACGAAACCAACTACGAGCAGTACTTC. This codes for CASNETNYEQYF.

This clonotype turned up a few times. CDR3: CASSPGALRYGYTF. The CDR3 DNA reads TGTGCCAGCAGCCCAGGGGCCCTTCGCTATGGCTACACCTTC. The J gene is TRBJ1-2, the V gene TRBV6-2 or TRBV6-3; D possibly corresponds to TRBD1 (6 bases). The CDR3 runs 14 residues. Per germline, CDR1 MNHEY and CDR2 SVGEGT. V lost 6 bases and J 4 bases, leaving 15 bases between the germline ends.

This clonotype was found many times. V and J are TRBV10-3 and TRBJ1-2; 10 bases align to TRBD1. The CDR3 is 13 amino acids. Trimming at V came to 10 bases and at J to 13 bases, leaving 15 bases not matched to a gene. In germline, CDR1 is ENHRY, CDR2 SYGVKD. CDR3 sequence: CATTHGTGDLSTF. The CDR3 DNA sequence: TGTGCCACCACTCACGGGACAGGGGACCTCTCCACCTTC.

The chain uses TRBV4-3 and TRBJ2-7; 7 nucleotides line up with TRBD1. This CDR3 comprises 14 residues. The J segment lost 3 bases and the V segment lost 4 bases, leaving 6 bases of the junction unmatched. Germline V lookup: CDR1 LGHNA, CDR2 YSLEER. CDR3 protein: CASSPTTGNYEQYF. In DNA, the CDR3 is TGCGCCAGCAGCCCCACGACAGGGAACTACGAGCAGTACTTC.

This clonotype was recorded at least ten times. The CDR3 sequence: CASSLSPVYTPQGYSYNEQFF. CDR3 nucleotides: TGTGCCAGCAGTTTATCGCCGGTGTATACTCCACAGGGATACTCCTACAATGAGCAGTTCTTC. The V call is TRBV27, the J call TRBJ2-1; TRBD1 is a possible D gene (6 bases). V lost 0 bases and J lost 0, with 24 bases in between. CDR1 MNHEY and CDR2 SMNVEV come from the germline V gene (reference sequence). The CDR3 totals 21 residues.

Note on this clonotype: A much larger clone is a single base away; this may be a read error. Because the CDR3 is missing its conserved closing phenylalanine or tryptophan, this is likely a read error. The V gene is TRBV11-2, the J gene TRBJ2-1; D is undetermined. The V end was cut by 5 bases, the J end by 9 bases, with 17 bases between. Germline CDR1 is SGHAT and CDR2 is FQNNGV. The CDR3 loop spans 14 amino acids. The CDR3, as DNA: TGTGCCAGCAGCACCGGCCCAGCAGCCGGTGAGCAGTTCATC. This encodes CASSTGPAAGEQFI.

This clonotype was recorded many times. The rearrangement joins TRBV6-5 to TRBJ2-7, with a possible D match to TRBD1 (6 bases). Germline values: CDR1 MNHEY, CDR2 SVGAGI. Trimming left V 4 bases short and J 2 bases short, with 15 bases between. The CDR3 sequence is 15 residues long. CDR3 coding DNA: TGTGCCAGCAGTTCGACCCGGACAGTAACCTACGAGCAGTACTTC. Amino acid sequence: CASSSTRTVTYEQYF.

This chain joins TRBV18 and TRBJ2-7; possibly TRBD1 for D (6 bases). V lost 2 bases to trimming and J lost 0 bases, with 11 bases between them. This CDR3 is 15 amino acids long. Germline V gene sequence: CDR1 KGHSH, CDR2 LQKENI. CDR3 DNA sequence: TGTGCCAGCTCACCATTGACAGGAGGCTCCTACGAGCAGTACTTC. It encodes CASSPLTGGSYEQYF.

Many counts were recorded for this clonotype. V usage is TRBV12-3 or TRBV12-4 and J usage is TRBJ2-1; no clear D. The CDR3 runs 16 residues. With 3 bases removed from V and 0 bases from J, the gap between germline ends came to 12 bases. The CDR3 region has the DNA TGTGCCAGCAGTTTCTTTGCGGTTAGCTCCTACAATGAGCAGTTCTTC. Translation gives CASSFFAVSSYNEQFF.

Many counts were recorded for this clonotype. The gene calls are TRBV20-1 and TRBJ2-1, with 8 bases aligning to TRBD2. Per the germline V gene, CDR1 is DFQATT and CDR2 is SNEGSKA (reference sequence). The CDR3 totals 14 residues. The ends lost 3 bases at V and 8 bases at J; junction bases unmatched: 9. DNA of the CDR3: TGCAGTGCTAGGGATTCGGGGGGGCGGTATGAGCAGTTCTTC. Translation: CSARDSGGRYEQFF.

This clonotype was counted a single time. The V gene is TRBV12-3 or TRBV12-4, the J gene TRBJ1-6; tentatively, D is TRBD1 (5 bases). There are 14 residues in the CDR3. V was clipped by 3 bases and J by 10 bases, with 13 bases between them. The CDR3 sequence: CASSLRDLGSPLHF. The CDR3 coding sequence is TGTGCCAGCAGTTTGAGGGACCTGGGGTCACCCCTCCACTTT.

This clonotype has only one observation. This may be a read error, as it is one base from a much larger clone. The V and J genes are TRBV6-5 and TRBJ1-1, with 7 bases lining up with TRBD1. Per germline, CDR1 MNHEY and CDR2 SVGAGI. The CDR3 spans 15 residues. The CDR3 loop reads CTSSGRDSPNQKAFF. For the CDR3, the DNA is TGTACCAGCAGTGGCCGGGACAGCCCCAACCAGAAAGCTTTCTTT.

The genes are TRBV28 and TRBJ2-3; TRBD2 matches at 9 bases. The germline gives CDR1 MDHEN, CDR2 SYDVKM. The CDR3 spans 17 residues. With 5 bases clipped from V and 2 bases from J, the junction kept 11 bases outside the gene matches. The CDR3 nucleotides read TGTGCCAGCAGTCCCCCCCGAGCGGGGGGCCTCACAGATACGCAGTATTTT. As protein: CASSPPRAGGLTDTQYF.

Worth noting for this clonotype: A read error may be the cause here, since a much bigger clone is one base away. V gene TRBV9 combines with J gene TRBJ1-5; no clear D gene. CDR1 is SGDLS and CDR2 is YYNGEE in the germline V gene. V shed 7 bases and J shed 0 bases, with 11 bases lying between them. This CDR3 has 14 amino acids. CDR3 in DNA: TGTGCCAGCGGTAACGGGTATAGCAATCAGCCCCAGCATTTT. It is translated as CASGNGYSNQPQHF. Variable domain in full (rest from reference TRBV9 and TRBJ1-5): DSGVTQTPKHLITATGQRVTLRCSPRSGDLSVYWYQQSLDQGLQFLIQYYNGEERAKGNILERFSAQQFPDLHSELNLSSLELGDSALYFCASGNGYSNQPQHFGDGTRLSIL.

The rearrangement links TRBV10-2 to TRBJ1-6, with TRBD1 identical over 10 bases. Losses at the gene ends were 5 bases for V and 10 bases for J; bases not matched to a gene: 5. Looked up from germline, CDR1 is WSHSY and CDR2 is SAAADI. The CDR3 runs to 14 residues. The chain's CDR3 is CASSPGQGYSPLHF. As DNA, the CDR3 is TGCGCCAGCAGTCCGGGACAGGGGTACTCACCCCTCCACTTT.